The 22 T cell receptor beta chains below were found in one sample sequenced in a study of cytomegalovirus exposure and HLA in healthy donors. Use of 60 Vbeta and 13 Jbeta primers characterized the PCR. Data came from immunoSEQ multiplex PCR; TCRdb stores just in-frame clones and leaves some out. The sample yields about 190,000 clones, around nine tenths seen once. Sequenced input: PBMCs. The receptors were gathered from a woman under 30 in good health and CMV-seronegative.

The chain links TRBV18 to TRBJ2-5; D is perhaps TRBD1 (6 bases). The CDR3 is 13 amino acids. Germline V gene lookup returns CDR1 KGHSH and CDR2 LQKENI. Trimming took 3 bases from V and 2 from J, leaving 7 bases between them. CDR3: CASSPTGQETQYF. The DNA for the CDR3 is TGTGCCAGCTCACCGACAGGTCAAGAGACCCAGTACTTC.

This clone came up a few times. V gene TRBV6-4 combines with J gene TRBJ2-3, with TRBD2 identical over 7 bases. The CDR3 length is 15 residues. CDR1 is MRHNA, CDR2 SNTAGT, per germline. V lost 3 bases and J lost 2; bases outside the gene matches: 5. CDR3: CASSEGGSHTDTQYF. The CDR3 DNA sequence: TGTGCCAGCAGTGAAGGCGGGAGCCACACAGATACGCAGTATTTT.

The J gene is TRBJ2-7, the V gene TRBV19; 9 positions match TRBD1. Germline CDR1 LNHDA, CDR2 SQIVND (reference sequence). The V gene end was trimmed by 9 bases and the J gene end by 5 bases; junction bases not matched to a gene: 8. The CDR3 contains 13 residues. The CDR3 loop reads CASRDRVTNEQYF. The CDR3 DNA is TGTGCCAGCAGGGACAGGGTAACTAACGAGCAGTACTTC.

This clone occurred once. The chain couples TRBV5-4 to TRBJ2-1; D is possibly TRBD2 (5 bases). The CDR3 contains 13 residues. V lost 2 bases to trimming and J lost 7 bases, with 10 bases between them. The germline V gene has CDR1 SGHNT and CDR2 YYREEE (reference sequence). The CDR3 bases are TGTGCCAGCAGCTTAGGGAGAAGTAATGAGCAGTTCTTC. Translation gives CASSLGRSNEQFF.

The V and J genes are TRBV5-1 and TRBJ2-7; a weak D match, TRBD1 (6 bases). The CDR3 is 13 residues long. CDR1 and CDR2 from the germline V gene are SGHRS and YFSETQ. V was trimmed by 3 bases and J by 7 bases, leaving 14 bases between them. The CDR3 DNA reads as TGCGCCAGCAGCTCAGGACAGCCCGAGGAGCAGTACTTC. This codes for CASSSGQPEEQYF.

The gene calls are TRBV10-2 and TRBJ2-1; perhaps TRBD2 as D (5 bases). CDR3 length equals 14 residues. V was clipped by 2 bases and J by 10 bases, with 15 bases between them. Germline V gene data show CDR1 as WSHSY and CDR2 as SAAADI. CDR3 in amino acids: CASSEKAVRGEQFF. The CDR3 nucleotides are TGCGCCAGCAGTGAGAAAGCGGTCCGCGGGGAGCAGTTCTTC.

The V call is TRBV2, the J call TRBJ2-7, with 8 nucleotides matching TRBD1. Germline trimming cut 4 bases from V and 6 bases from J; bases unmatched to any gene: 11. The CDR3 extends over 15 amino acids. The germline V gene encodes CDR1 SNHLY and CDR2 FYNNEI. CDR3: CASSAPGQGTSEQYF. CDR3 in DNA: TGTGCCAGCAGTGCCCCCGGACAGGGTACCTCCGAGCAGTACTTC. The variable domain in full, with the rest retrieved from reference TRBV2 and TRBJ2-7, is EPEVTQTPSHQVTQMGQEVILRCVPISNHLYFYWYRQILGQKVEFLVSFYNNEISEKSEIFDDQFSVERPDGSNFTLKIRSTKLEDSAMYFCASSAPGQGTSEQYFGPGTRLTVT.

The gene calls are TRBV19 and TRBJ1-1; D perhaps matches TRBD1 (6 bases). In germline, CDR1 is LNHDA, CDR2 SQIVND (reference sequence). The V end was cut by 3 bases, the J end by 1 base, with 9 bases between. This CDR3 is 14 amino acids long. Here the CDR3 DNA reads TGTGCCAGTAGTATCGAGGGACAGAACACTGAAGCTTTCTTT. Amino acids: CASSIEGQNTEAFF.

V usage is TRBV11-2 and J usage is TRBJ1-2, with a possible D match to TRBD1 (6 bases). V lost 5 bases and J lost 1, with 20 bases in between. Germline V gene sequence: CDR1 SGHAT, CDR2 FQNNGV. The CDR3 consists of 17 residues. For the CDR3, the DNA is TGTGCCAGCAGCCCGGACAGTTGGGGGGGTGTTAACTATGGCTACACCTTC. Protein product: CASSPDSWGGVNYGYTF.

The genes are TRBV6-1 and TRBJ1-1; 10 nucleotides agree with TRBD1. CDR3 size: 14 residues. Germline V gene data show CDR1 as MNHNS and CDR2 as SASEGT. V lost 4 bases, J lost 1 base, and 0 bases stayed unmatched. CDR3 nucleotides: TGTGCCAGCAGTGGGACAGGGGGGAACACTGAAGCTTTCTTT. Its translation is CASSGTGGNTEAFF.

CDR3 sequence: CASRGHLNEKLFF. The CDR3 DNA is TGTGCCAGCAGGGGACACCTGAATGAAAAACTGTTTTTT. This chain connects TRBV27 to TRBJ1-4; a weak D match, TRBD1 (6 bases). V lost 6 bases and J 5 bases, leaving 10 bases between the germline ends. Germline V gene data show CDR1 as MNHEY and CDR2 as SMNVEV (reference sequence). The CDR3 runs 13 residues.

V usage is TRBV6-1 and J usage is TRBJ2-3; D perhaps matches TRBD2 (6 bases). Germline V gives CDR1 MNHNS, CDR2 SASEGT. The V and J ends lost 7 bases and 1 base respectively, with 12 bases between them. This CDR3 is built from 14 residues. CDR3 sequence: CASNSGGGTDTQYF. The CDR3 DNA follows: TGTGCCAGCAATAGCGGAGGGGGCACAGATACGCAGTATTTT.

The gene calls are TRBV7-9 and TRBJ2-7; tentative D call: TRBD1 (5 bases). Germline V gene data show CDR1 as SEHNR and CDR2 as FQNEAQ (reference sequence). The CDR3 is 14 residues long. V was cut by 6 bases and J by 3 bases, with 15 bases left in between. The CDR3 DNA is TGTGCCAGCAGACCCACGACAGATTTCTACGAGCAGTACTTC. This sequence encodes CASRPTTDFYEQYF.

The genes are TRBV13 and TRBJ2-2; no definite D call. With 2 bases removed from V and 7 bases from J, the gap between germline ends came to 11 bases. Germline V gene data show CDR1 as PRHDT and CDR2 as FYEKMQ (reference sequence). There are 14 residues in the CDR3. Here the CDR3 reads CASSLKMASGELFF. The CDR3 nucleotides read TGTGCCAGCAGCTTAAAAATGGCTAGCGGGGAGCTGTTTTTT.

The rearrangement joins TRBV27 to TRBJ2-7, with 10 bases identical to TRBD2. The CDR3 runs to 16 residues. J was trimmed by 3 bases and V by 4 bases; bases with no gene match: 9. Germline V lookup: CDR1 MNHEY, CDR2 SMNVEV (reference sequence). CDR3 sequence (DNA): TGTGCCAGCAGTTCGGGACTAGCGTTTGGGGGCTACGAGCAGTACTTC. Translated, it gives CASSSGLAFGGYEQYF.

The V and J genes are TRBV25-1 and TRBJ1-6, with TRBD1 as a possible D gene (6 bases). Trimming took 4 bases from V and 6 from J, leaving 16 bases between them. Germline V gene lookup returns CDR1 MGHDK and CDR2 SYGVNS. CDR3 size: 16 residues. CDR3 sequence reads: CASSGPTGSGNSPLHF. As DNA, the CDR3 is TGTGCCAGCAGTGGTCCTACAGGGTCGGGTAATTCACCCCTCCACTTT.

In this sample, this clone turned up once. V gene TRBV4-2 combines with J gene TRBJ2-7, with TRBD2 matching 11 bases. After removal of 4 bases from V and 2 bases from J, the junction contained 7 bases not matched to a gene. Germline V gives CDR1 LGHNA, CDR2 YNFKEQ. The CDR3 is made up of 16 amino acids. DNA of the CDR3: TGTGCCAGCAGCCGGCTAGCGGGGGGCGAACCCTACGAGCAGTACTTC. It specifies CASSRLAGGEPYEQYF.

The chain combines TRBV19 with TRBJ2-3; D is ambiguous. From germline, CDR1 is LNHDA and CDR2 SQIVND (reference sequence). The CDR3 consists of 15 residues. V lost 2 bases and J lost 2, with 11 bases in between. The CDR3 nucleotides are TGTGCCAGTAGTATATCACACAGATTCACAGATACGCAGTATTTT. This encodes CASSISHRFTDTQYF.

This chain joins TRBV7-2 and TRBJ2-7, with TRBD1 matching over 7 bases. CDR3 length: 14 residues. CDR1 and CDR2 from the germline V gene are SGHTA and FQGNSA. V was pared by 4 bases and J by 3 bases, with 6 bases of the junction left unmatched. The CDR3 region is CASSSRDSFYEQYF. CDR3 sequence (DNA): TGTGCCAGCAGCTCCCGGGACAGCTTCTACGAGCAGTACTTC.

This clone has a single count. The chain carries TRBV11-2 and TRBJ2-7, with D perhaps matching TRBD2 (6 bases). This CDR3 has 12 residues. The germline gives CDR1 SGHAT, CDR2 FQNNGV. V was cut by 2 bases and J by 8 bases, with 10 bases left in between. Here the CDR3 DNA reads TGTGCCAGCAGCTTAAAGGAGGGAAAGCAGTACTTC. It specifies CASSLKEGKQYF.

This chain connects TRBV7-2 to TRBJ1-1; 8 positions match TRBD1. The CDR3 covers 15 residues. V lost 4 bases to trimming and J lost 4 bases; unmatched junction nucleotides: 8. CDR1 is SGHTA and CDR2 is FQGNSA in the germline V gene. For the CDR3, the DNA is TGTGCCAGCAGCTCATGGGGTACAGGGGGCACTGAAGCTTTCTTT. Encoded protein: CASSSWGTGGTEAFF. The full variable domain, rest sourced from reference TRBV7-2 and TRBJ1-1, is GAGVSQSPSNKVTEKGKDVELRCDPISGHTALYWYRQSLGQGLEFLIYFQGNSAPDKSGLPSDRFSAERTGGSVSTLTIQRTQQEDSAVYLCASSSWGTGGTEAFFGQGTRLTVV.

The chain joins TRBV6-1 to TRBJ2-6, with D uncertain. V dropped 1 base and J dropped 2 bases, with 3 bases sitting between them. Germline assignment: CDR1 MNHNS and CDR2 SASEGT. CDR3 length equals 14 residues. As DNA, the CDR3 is TGTGCCAGCAGTGAAGTAGCTGGGGCCAACGTCCTGACTTTC. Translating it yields CASSEVAGANVLTF.